This T cell receptor beta chain was documented in a study of T cells in localized non-small cell lung cancer. Germline V gene lookup returns CDR1 ENHRY and CDR2 SYGVKD. The CDR3 runs 14 residues. Germline trimming cut 1 base from V and 10 bases from J; bases unmatched to any gene: 9. Some clones are missing from TCRdb's copy, which holds only in-frame ones; the method was immunoSEQ multiplex PCR. The data contain roughly 30,000 clones, around 90% of them singletons. Sequencing was performed on peripheral blood, taken before any cancer treatment. The chain links TRBV10-3 to TRBJ1-2; 7 bases are a match to TRBD1. The origin of this receptor is a woman between 18 and 50 years old with stage I lung adenocarcinoma. CDR3 amino acids: CAISELGGQQAYTF. CDR3 sequence (DNA): TGTGCCATCAGTGAGTTAGGGGGACAGCAAGCCTACACCTTC.